These T cell receptor beta chains were read from a single sample in a study of T cells in localized non-small cell lung cancer. The method was immunoSEQ multiplex PCR; TCRdb's version includes in-frame clones alone and lacks a portion of them. The data show about 1,800 clones, over 35% seen once. Sequencing was performed on lung tumor tissue, taken before any cancer treatment. Receptor source: a female donor over 55 with stage I lung adenocarcinoma. CDR3s include the opening cysteine and the closing phenylalanine or tryptophan. Fields, in order: clone size, D gene, V gene, J gene, CDR3 DNA, CDR3 protein. A D gene is named only where the DNA matches it firmly. Not every row has a clone size; where given, it reads once, few, many or a size class.

-	-	TRBV6-8	TRBJ2-1	TGTGCCAGCAGTTATGTGGGGGCTCATGAGCAGTTCTTC	CASSYVGAHEQFF
-	TRBD2	TRBV30	TRBJ2-3	TGTGCCTGTACTGGGGCGGGAGGGCCAAATACGCAGTATTTT	CACTGAGGPNTQYF
-	TRBD1	TRBV19	TRBJ2-7	TGTGCCAGTAGTATGACAGGGGGCTCCGAGCAGTACTTC	CASSMTGGSEQYF
-	-	TRBV29-1	TRBJ1-1	TGCAGCGTTGGGGAGCGACAGATTATGAACACTGAAGCTTTCTTT	CSVGERQIMNTEAFF
few	-	TRBV6-8	TRBJ1-2	TGTGCCAGCAGGGAACCAGGGTCCCCTCTCTATGGCTACACCTTC	CASREPGSPLYGYTF
few	-	TRBV15	TRBJ2-2	TGTGCCACCAGCAGCGTTCTCGCGAACACCGGGGAGCTGTTTTTT	CATSSVLANTGELFF
once	-	TRBV15	TRBJ2-7	TGTGCCACCAGCAGAGAACGGCCTATATACAGGGTACCCTACGAGCAGTACTTC	CATSRERPIYRVPYEQYF
-	TRBD2	TRBV6-1	TRBJ2-3	TGTGCCAGCAGTGAAGGGCTAGCGGGGCCTGCTAGCACAGATACGCAGTATTTT	CASSEGLAGPASTDTQYF
large	TRBD2	TRBV9	TRBJ2-2	TGTGCCAGCAGCATCGGGGGGACCGGGGAGCTGTTTTTT	CASSIGGTGELFF
large	-	TRBV11-3	TRBJ2-4	TGTGCCAGCAGCTTAGATCCGAGAACGGGAGCTCCCCTGGCCAAAAACATTCAGTACTTC	CASSLDPRTGAPLAKNIQYF
-	-	TRBV27	TRBJ2-7	TGTGCCAGCAGTTTAAAGGACGGCTACGAGCAGTACTTC	CASSLKDGYEQYF
-	-	TRBV30	TRBJ2-2	TGTGCCTGGAGTTCGGGCACCAGGGAGCTGTTTTTT	CAWSSGTRELFF
-	-	TRBV19	TRBJ2-5	TGTGCCAGTAGTATATACTCCGGGCAGGGGACAAAGACCCAGTACTTC	CASSIYSGQGTKTQYF
-	TRBD1	TRBV6-8	TRBJ2-7	TGTGCCAGCAGTGATCCGGGACAGGGGCCCTACGAGCAGTACTTC	CASSDPGQGPYEQYF
-	-	TRBV6-8	TRBJ2-2	TGTGCCAGCAGTCGCAGTCCCGGGGAGCTGTTTTTT	CASSRSPGELFF
-	-	TRBV19	TRBJ1-2	TGTGCCACTAACACAGGCGCGGGCTATGGCTACACCTTC	CATNTGAGYGYTF
few	-	TRBV11-3	TRBJ2-1	TGTGCCAGCATACCCATGGACCATAACAATGAGCAGTTCTTC	CASIPMDHNNEQFF
few	TRBD1	TRBV19	TRBJ1-5	TGTGCCAGTAGTACAGACAGGGGGGAAGAGCCCCAGCATTTT	CASSTDRGEEPQHF
-	TRBD1	TRBV6-8	TRBJ2-1	TGTGCCAGCAGTGACGAACAGGGGGCCTTTAATGAGCAGTTCTTC	CASSDEQGAFNEQFF
-	-	TRBV15	TRBJ2-7	TGTGCCACCAGCAGAGGGGACCCAATTAGTTCCTACGAGCAGTACTTC	CATSRGDPISSYEQYF
-	TRBD1	TRBV19	TRBJ1-2	TGTGCCACCTCATCCCCGGGACAGGGTTTCGGCTACACCTTC	CATSSPGQGFGYTF
few	-	TRBV5-1	TRBJ2-7	TGCGCCAGCAGCTTGGCAGGGGGGCGATTTTACGAGCAGTACTTC	CASSLAGGRFYEQYF
-	-	TRBV15	TRBJ2-1	TGTGCCACCAAAGGAGGGGGGGGCAAGTACAATGAGCAGTTCTTC	CATKGGGGKYNEQFF
-	TRBD2	TRBV6-8	TRBJ2-1	TGTGCCAGCAGCCCACAAAGCGCGGGAGGTACCAGTGAGCAGTTCTTC	CASSPQSAGGTSEQFF
medium-sized	TRBD1	TRBV11-3	TRBJ2-4	TGTGCCAGCAGCTTGCCGGGACAGGGGGCCAAAAACATTCAGTACTTC	CASSLPGQGAKNIQYF
few	-	TRBV11-3	TRBJ2-4	TGTGCCAGCAGCTTGGGAAACAGGGTAAACATTCAGTACTTC	CASSLGNRVNIQYF
-	TRBD2	TRBV18	TRBJ2-7	TGTGCCAGCTCACAAGGACTAGTCTACGAGCAGTACTTC	CASSQGLVYEQYF
-	-	TRBV18	TRBJ1-2	TGTGCCAGCTCCCAGGAGTCGATCTATGGCTACACCTTC	CASSQESIYGYTF
few	-	TRBV6-8	TRBJ1-1	TGTGCCAGCAGGTACCGGGGCCACACTGAAGCTTTCTTT	CASRYRGHTEAFF
-	-	TRBV28	TRBJ1-2	TGTGCCAGCAGTTTATTCGGGGATATCTATGGCTACACCTTC	CASSLFGDIYGYTF
-	-	TRBV6-8	TRBJ2-7	TGTGCCAGCAGTCGAGGGGAAAGTTACGAGCAGTACTTC	CASSRGESYEQYF
-	-	TRBV28	TRBJ2-1	TGTGCCAGCAGTTTATCGACAGGAGATTACAATGAGCAGTTCTTC	CASSLSTGDYNEQFF
-	-	TRBV30	TRBJ1-2	TGTGCCTGGAGTGTAACTCTACAGACTAGCTATGACTACACCTTC	CAWSVTLQTSYDYTF
-	TRBD1	TRBV28	TRBJ1-5	TGTGCCAGCAGTTGGGACAGATTCCGGAATCAGCCCCAGCATTTT	CASSWDRFRNQPQHF
few	TRBD2	TRBV6-8	TRBJ2-2	TGTGCCATCCGGGAGGGCCAGGGCACCGGGGAGCTGTTTTTT	CAIREGQGTGELFF
few	-	TRBV11-3	TRBJ1-2	TGTGCCAGCAGCCGGATCGCCGGGTTAGTTGGTGGCTACACCTTC	CASSRIAGLVGGYTF
-	-	TRBV11-3	TRBJ2-7	TGTGCCAGCAGCTTACGTGGACAGAGGAGCTCCTACGAGCAGTACTTC	CASSLRGQRSSYEQYF
-	-	TRBV18	TRBJ1-2	TGTGCTAGCTCATTAGTGAAGGACAGCCCTCCCTATGGCTACACCTTC	CASSLVKDSPPYGYTF
-	-	TRBV6-8	TRBJ1-3	TGTGCCAGCACCTTAGATAGGAGGATACAAGGAAACACCATATATTTT	CASTLDRRIQGNTIYF
-	-	TRBV29-1	TRBJ1-1	TGCAGCGTTGGTCAGGGGAACACTGAAGCTTTCTTT	CSVGQGNTEAFF
-	-	TRBV25-1	TRBJ1-3	TGTGCCAGCAGTGACCCCATTGGCAGGCTCTCTGGAAACACCATATATTTT	CASSDPIGRLSGNTIYF
-	-	TRBV25-1	TRBJ2-5	TGTGCCAGCAGTGAAGAGGGTAGTAGACAAGAGACCCAGTACTTC	CASSEEGSRQETQYF
-	-	TRBV19	TRBJ1-1	TGTGCCAGTAGTCGCAGGGGAGAGGGAAACACTGAAGCTTTCTTT	CASSRRGEGNTEAFF
few	-	TRBV9	TRBJ2-3	TGTGCCAGCAGCGTAACCCTTACTTCAGATACGCAGTATTTT	CASSVTLTSDTQYF
-	TRBD2	TRBV9	TRBJ2-3	TGTGCCAGCAGTTTAGGACTAGGAGCGCAGTATTTT	CASSLGLGAQYF